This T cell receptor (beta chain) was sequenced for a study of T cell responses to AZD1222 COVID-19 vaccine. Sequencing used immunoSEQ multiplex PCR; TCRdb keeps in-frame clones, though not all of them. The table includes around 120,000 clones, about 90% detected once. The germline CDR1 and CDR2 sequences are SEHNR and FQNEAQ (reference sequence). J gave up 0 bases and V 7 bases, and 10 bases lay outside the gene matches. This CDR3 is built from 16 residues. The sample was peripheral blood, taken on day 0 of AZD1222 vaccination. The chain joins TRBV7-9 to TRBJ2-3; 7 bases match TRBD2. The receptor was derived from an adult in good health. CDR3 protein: CASTLEGTISTDTQYF. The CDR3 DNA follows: TGTGCCAGCACCCTGGAGGGGACTATTAGCACAGATACGCAGTATTTT.